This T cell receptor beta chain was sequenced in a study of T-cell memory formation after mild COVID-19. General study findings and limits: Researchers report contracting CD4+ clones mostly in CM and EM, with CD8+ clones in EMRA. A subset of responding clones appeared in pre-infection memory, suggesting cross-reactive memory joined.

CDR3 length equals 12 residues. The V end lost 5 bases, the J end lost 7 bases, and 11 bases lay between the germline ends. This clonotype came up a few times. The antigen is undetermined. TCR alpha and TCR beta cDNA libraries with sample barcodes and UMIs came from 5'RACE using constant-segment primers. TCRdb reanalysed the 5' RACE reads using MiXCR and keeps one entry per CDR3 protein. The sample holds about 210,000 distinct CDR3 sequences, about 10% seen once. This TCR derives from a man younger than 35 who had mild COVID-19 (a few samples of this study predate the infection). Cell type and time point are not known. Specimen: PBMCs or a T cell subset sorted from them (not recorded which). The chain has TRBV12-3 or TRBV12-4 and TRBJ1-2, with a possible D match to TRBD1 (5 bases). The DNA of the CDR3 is TGTGCCAGCAGTCCCTGGGGGGTTGGCTACACCTTC. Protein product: CASSPWGVGYTF.